The rows below give T cell receptor beta chains drawn from one sample of a study of PD-L1 blockade in urothelial cancer. Here immunoSEQ multiplex PCR was the method, and the copy in TCRdb shows in-frame clones only, minus some. The data show 45,000 to 60,000 clones, 84% seen once. Sequenced material: PBMCs, taken around atezolizumab (anti-PD-L1) treatment. The source of these receptors is a middle-aged man with urothelial cancer. Both conserved end residues are part of each CDR3. Clone size is given for some rows only: seen once, a few or many times, or a class if the clone is expanded.

many	TRBJ2-3	TRBV5-4	CASSLGAGFTDTQYF
-	TRBJ1-1	TRBV5-1	CASSLSGVNTEAFF
once	TRBJ2-1	TRBV18	CASSPAPAGGRSEQFF
-	TRBJ1-3	TRBV10-3	CATSGQNTIYF
-	TRBJ2-3	TRBV7-9	CASSIPTGGTDTQYF
medium-sized	TRBJ2-2	TRBV27	CASTHRGSSTVGELFF
-	TRBJ2-7	TRBV6-5	CASSLSDRGYEQYF
-	TRBJ1-4	TRBV9	CASSGGTGNEKLFF
-	TRBJ2-1	TRBV5-4	CASSSPGLADSYNEQFF
-	TRBJ1-5	TRBV28	CASGGKGADNQPQHF
-	TRBJ2-5	TRBV28	CASSLPTGIQETQYF
few	TRBJ2-1	TRBV5-1	CASTPEASLSNEQFF
-	TRBJ1-1	TRBV5-1	CASSLEPVGVLMNTEAFF
-	TRBJ1-6	TRBV4-2	CASSQEGGAPLHF
many	TRBJ2-1	TRBV6-5	CASGLTGSSGGEQFF
-	TRBJ1-5	TRBV6-1	CASSEYRGGNQPQHF
-	TRBJ2-5	TRBV19	CASRRQGETQYF
-	TRBJ1-1	TRBV28	CASWTRGRSTEAFF
-	TRBJ1-1	TRBV4-3	CASSHIGGLGTEAFF
-	TRBJ1-3	TRBV7-2	CASSSRRQGRGNTIYF
-	TRBJ1-2	TRBV4-1	CASSHRGDGYTF
-	TRBJ2-5	TRBV15	CATSVQGAEETQYF
-	TRBJ1-5	TRBV18	CASSPPTGQPQHF
-	TRBJ1-3	TRBV5-1	CASSPDQAGNTIYF
-	TRBJ2-2	TRBV7-3	CASRSTSGSFTGELFF
-	TRBJ2-3	TRBV7-2	CASSPGTDTQYF
-	TRBJ1-4	TRBV30	CAWAPALRQSNEKLFF
-	TRBJ1-2	TRBV7-2	CASSRSPGDYGYTF
-	TRBJ1-5	TRBV7-6	CASSPGTVYSNQPQHF
-	TRBJ2-7	TRBV25-1	CASRGGTRTYEQYF
-	TRBJ2-7	TRBV11-2	CASSSPPRGWGEQYF
-	TRBJ2-3	TRBV13	CASSLGVGSAPSTDTQYF
-	TRBJ1-5	TRBV2	CASSEGGPNQPQHF
-	TRBJ2-7	TRBV7-9	CASSLGPGGEQYF
-	TRBJ2-5	TRBV14	CASSQVGWIQETQYF
-	TRBJ1-4	TRBV18	CASSAQGDEKLFF
-	TRBJ1-1	TRBV27	CASSRDSNTEAFF
-	TRBJ2-6	TRBV30	CAWSVPTGGVAGANVLTF
-	TRBJ2-1	TRBV7-3	CASSFSASNYNEQFF